The subject of this entry is one TCR beta chain. TCRdb's copy holds only in-frame clones and misses some; the assay was immunoSEQ multiplex PCR. The sample lists roughly 130,000 clones; roughly four fifths were seen once. These data belong to a study of blood T cell repertoires in COVID-19. Across the whole study: T cells, B-cell-depleted T cells, or PBMCs provided the cDNA or gDNA that served as material.

Germline V gives CDR1 KGHSH, CDR2 LQKENI. Germline trimming cut 3 bases from V and 8 bases from J; bases unmatched to any gene: 5. The CDR3 extends over 15 amino acids. The receptor's source is a woman aged 45 to 65 with acute or convalescent COVID-19. The chain combines TRBV18 with TRBJ1-6; 9 nucleotides match TRBD1. Material: peripheral blood. In nucleotides, the CDR3 is TGTGCCAGCTCACCTTTGGACAGGGGTCATTCACCCCTCCACTTT. Protein: CASSPLDRGHSPLHF.